Shown below are 15 T cell receptor beta chains from a single sample sequenced in a study of T cell responses to AZD1222 COVID-19 vaccine. TCRdb keeps only in-frame clones here, not all; method: immunoSEQ multiplex PCR. In the table there are 65,000 to 90,000 clones, 75% to 90% of which are singletons. The sample was peripheral blood, taken 28 days after the second AZD1222 dose. All receptors derive from an adult who received the AZD1222 COVID-19 vaccine.

Only one count was recorded for this clone. The gene calls are TRBV4-3 and TRBJ1-6; 8 bases align to TRBD1. CDR3 length: 16 amino acids. V shed 2 bases, J shed 6 bases, and the junction held 6 bases outside the gene matches. Germline-derived CDR1 and CDR2 are LGHNA and YSLEER. CDR3 sequence (DNA): TGCGCCAGCAGCCAAAGTCTGACAGGGGTTAATTCACCCCTCCACTTT. This encodes CASSQSLTGVNSPLHF.

This CDR3 is CASSPDQLPTQYF. In nucleotides, the CDR3 is TGCGCCAGCAGTCCGGACCAGCTACCTACGCAGTATTTT. The chain joins TRBV4-1 to TRBJ2-3; no clear D gene. Germline CDR1 reads MGHRA; CDR2 reads YSYEKL. The CDR3 is 13 amino acids. Trimming removed 6 bases from V and 8 bases from J, with 15 bases in between.

The chain joins TRBV4-1 to TRBJ2-7; 7 bases match TRBD1. With V trimmed by 2 bases and J by 4 bases, 5 bases remained unmatched. The CDR3 is made up of 14 amino acids. Germline V gives CDR1 MGHRA, CDR2 YSYEKL. CDR3 residues: CASSQPGQRYEQYF. For the CDR3, the DNA is TGCGCCAGCAGCCAACCGGGACAGAGGTACGAGCAGTACTTC.

The rearrangement joins TRBV27 to TRBJ2-1; 8 bases are a match to TRBD1. Germline V gives CDR1 MNHEY, CDR2 SMNVEV (reference sequence). After removal of 3 bases from V and 7 bases from J, the junction contained 14 bases not matched to a gene. This CDR3 has 17 residues. CDR3 DNA: TGTGCCAGCAGTTTTCACTCCAGGGGGCGCGGTGGGAATGAGCAGTTCTTC. Amino acids: CASSFHSRGRGGNEQFF.

The V and J genes are TRBV6-1 and TRBJ1-5; perhaps TRBD1 as D (6 bases). Germline lookup yields CDR1 MNHNS and CDR2 SASEGT. The ends were cut back, 3 bases at V and 5 bases at J, with 11 bases in the middle. This CDR3 comprises 14 residues. The CDR3 protein is CASSEGGLDQPQHF. In nucleotides, the CDR3 is TGTGCCAGCAGTGAGGGGGGGCTAGATCAGCCCCAGCATTTT.

J is TRBJ1-6 and V is TRBV30; possibly TRBD1 for D (5 bases). The germline CDR1 and CDR2 sequences are GTSNPN and SVGIG (reference sequence). Trimming left V 3 bases short and J 0 bases short, with 12 bases between. The CDR3 runs 16 residues. The CDR3 DNA is TGTGCCTGGAGGAAAGAGGGGAGCTCCTATAATTCACCCCTCCACTTT. Its translation: CAWRKEGSSYNSPLHF.

The chain joins TRBV5-6 to TRBJ1-2; D possibly corresponds to TRBD1 (6 bases). CDR3 length equals 17 residues. Germline V CDR1 and CDR2: SGHDT, YYEEEE. V was pared by 0 bases and J by 4 bases, with 19 bases between. As DNA, the CDR3 is TGTGCCAGCAGCTTGGCTCAGACTCTCAAAGGGGGCTATGGCTACACCTTC. This sequence encodes CASSLAQTLKGGYGYTF.

The rearrangement uses TRBV7-8 and TRBJ2-7; no firm D call. Germline V gene lookup returns CDR1 SGHVS and CDR2 FQNEAQ. The CDR3 runs 13 residues. The ends were cut back, 1 base at V and 4 bases at J, with 8 bases in the middle. CDR3 loop: CASSLGGRYEQYF. CDR3 sequence (DNA): TGTGCCAGCAGCTTAGGTGGCAGGTACGAGCAGTACTTC.

The rearrangement uses TRBV19 and TRBJ1-1, with D unclear. From germline, CDR1 is LNHDA and CDR2 SQIVND (reference sequence). Trimming removed 2 bases from V and 5 bases from J, with 9 bases in between. CDR3 length equals 13 residues. CDR3 sequence reads: CASSIRMGTEAFF. The CDR3 region has the DNA TGTGCCAGTAGTATAAGAATGGGGACTGAAGCTTTCTTT.

This chain links TRBV2 with TRBJ2-2; D might be TRBD1 or TRBD2, each matching 6 bases. This CDR3 comprises 14 residues. V shed 5 bases and J shed 5 bases, with 12 bases lying between them. CDR1 is SNHLY and CDR2 is FYNNEI in the germline V gene. The CDR3 loop reads CASSRGASTGELFF. CDR3 sequence (DNA): TGTGCCAGCAGTAGGGGGGCGAGTACCGGGGAGCTGTTTTTT.

V usage is TRBV28 and J usage is TRBJ2-3; no clear D gene. The length of the CDR3 is 14 residues. Trimming shortened V by 3 bases and J by 5 bases, and 12 bases separated the two germline ends. Germline loops: CDR1 MDHEN, CDR2 SYDVKM. The CDR3 loop is CASSFSQGLDTQYF. In DNA, the CDR3 is TGTGCCAGCAGTTTCAGTCAAGGGCTAGATACGCAGTATTTT.

This rearrangement joins TRBV19 to TRBJ1-1; the match to TRBD1 covers 7 bases. Germline V gives CDR1 LNHDA, CDR2 SQIVND (reference sequence). Trimming took 7 bases from V and 4 from J; bases not matched to a gene: 6. This CDR3 is 13 amino acids long. The CDR3 protein is CASTRDRVTEAFF. In DNA form, the CDR3 reads TGTGCCAGTACCCGCGACAGGGTCACTGAAGCTTTCTTT. Together with reference TRBV19 and TRBJ1-1, the CDR3 gives the full variable domain: DGGITQSPKYLFRKEGQNVTLSCEQNLNHDAMYWYRQDPGQGLRLIYYSQIVNDFQKGDIAEGYSVSREKKESFPLTVTSAQKNPTAFYLCASTRDRVTEAFFGQGTRLTVV.

The chain recombines TRBV6-5 with TRBJ1-6; no clear D gene. V dropped 4 bases and J dropped 5 bases, with 15 bases sitting between them. The CDR3 length is 16 residues. Germline lookup yields CDR1 MNHEY and CDR2 SVGAGI. CDR3 nucleotide sequence: TGTGCCAGCAGTTCCCGGGCCGAAGGTCATAATTCACCCCTCCACTTT. It specifies CASSSRAEGHNSPLHF.

The chain links TRBV27 to TRBJ2-6; D is possibly TRBD1 or TRBD2 (6 bases each). The V end was cut by 7 bases, the J end by 1 base, with 14 bases between. This CDR3 region has 16 residues. Germline V gene sequence: CDR1 MNHEY, CDR2 SMNVEV (reference sequence). The CDR3 nucleotides are TGTGCCAGCACTCGAGTAGGGGGGTCTGGGGCCAACGTCCTGACTTTC. Its protein is CASTRVGGSGANVLTF.

This chain uses TRBV7-3 with TRBJ2-3, with D uncertain. The CDR3 sequence is 13 residues long. Germline loops: CDR1 SGHTA, CDR2 FQGTGA. V gave up 5 bases and J gave up 6 bases, with 12 bases separating them. DNA for the CDR3: TGTGCCAGCAGCCACGACCCGACGGATACGCAGTATTTT. Translating gives CASSHDPTDTQYF.